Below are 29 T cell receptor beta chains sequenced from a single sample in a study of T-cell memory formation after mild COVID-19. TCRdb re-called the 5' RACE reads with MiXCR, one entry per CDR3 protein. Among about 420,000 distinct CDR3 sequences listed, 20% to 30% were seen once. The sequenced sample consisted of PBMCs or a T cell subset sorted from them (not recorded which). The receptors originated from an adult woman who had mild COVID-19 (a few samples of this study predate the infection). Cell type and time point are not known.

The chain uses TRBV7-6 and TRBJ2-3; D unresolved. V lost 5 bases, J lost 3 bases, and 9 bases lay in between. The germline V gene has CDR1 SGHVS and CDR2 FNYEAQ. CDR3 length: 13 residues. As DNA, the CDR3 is TGTGCCAGCAGCCACCTAGGAACAGATACGCAGTATTTT. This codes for CASSHLGTDTQYF.

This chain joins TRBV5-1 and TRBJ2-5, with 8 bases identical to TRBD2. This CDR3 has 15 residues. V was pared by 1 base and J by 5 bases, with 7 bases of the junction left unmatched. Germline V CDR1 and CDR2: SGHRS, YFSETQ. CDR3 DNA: TGCGCCAGCAGCTTGCTTAGCGGGACATGGGAGACCCAGTACTTC. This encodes CASSLLSGTWETQYF.

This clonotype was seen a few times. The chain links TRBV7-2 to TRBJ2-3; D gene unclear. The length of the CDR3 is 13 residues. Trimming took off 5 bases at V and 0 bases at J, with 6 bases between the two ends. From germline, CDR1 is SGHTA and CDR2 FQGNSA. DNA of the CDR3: TGTGCCAGCAGCGATTTTAGCACAGATACGCAGTATTTT. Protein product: CASSDFSTDTQYF.

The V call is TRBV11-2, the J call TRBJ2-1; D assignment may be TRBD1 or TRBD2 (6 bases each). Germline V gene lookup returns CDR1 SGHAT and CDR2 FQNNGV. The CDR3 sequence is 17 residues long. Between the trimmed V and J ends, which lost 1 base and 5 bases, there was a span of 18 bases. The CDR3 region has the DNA TGTGCCAGCAGCTTAGCACCCGCCGGGGGCCCCCACAATGAGCAGTTCTTC. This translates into CASSLAPAGGPHNEQFF.

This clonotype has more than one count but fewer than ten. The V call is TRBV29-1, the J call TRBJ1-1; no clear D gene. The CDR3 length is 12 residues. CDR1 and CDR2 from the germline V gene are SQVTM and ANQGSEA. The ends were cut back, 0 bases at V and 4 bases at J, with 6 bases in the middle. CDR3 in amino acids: CSVEDTFTEAFF. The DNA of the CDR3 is TGCAGCGTTGAAGACACATTCACTGAAGCTTTCTTT.

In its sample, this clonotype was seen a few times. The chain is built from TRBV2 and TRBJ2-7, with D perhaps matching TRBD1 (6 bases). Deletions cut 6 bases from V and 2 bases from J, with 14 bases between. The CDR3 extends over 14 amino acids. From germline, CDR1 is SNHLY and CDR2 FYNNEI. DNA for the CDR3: TGTGCCAGCAGGGCACAGGGTACCACCTACGAGCAGTACTTC. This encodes CASRAQGTTYEQYF.

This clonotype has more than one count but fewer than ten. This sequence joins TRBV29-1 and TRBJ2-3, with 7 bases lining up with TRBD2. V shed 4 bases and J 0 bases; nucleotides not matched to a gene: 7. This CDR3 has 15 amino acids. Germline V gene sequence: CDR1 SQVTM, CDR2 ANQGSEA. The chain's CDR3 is CSVVPTSASTDTQYF. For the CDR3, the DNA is TGCAGCGTTGTCCCCACTAGCGCGAGCACAGATACGCAGTATTTT.

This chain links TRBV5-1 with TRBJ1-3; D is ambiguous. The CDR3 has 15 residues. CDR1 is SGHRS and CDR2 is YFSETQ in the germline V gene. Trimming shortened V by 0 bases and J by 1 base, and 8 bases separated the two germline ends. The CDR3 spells CASSLDLGSGNTIYF. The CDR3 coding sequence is TGCGCCAGCAGCTTGGATTTGGGGTCTGGAAACACCATATATTTT.

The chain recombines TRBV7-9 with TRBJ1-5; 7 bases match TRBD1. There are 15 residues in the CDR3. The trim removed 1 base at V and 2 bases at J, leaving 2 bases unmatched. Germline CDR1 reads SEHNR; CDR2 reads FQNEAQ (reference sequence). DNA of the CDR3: TGTGCCAGCAGCTTAGGGGACAGTGGCAATCAGCCCCAGCATTTT. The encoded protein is CASSLGDSGNQPQHF.

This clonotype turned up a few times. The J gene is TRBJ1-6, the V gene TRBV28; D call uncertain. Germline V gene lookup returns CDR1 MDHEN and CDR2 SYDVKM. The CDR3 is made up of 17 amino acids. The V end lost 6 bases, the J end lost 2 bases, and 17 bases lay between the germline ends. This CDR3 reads CASSPLRSRTYNSPLHF. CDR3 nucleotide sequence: TGTGCCAGCAGCCCCCTCAGGTCACGTACCTATAATTCACCCCTCCACTTT.

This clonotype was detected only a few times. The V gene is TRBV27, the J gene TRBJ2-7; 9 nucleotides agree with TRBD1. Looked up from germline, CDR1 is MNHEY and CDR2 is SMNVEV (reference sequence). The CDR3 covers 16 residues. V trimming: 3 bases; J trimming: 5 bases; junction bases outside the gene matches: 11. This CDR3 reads CASSFKPQGAVNEQYF. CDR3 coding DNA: TGTGCCAGCAGTTTCAAGCCACAGGGGGCTGTTAACGAGCAGTACTTC.

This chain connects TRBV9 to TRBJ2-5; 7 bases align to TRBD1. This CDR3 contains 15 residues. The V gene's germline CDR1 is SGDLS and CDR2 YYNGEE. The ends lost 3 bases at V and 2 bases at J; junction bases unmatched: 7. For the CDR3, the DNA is TGTGCCAGCAGCGCGTGGGACAGCTTTCAAGAGACCCAGTACTTC. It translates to CASSAWDSFQETQYF.

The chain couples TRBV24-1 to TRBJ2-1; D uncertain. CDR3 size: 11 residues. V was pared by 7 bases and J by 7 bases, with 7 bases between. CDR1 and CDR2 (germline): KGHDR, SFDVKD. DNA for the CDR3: TGTGCCACCAGCTCTAGAAATGAGCAGTTCTTC. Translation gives CATSSRNEQFF.

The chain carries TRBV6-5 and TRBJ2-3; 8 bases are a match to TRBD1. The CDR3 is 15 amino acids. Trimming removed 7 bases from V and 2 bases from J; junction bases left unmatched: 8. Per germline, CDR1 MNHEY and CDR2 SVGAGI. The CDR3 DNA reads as TGTGCCAGCAAGGAGACAGGGGCCAACACAGATACGCAGTATTTT. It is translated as CASKETGANTDTQYF.

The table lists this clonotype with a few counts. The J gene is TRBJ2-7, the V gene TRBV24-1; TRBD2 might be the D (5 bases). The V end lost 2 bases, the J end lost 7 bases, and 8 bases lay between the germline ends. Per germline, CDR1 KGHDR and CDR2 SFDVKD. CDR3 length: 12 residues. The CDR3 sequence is CATSDSPGEQYF. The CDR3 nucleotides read TGTGCCACCAGTGATTCACCGGGGGAGCAGTACTTC.

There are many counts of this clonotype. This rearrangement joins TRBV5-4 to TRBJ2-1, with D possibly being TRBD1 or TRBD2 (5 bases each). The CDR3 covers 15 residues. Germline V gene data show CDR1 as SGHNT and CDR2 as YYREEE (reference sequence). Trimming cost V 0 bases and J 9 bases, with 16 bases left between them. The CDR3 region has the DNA TGTGCCAGCAGCTTGGAGGGGACCGGCCTCGGTGAGCAGTTCTTC. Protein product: CASSLEGTGLGEQFF.

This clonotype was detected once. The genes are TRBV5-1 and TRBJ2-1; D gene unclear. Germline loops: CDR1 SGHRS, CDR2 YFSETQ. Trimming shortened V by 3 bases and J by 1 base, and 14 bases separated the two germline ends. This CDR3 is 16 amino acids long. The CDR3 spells CASSSQAAGSYNEQFF. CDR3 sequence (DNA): TGCGCCAGCAGCTCCCAGGCGGCAGGATCCTACAATGAGCAGTTCTTC.

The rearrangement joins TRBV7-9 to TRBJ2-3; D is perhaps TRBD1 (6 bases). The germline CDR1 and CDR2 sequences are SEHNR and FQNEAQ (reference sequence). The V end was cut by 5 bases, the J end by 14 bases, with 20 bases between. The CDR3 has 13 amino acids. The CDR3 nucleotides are TGTGCCAGCAGCCCCCCTGGGGGCTCCGACCTGTATTTT. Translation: CASSPPGGSDLYF. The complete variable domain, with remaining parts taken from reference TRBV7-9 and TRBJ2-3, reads DTGVSQNPRHKITKRGQNVTFRCDPISEHNRLYWYRQTLGQGPEFLTYFQNEAQLEKSRLLSDRFSAERPKGSFSTLEIQRTEQGDSAMYLCASSPPGGSDLYFGPGTRLTVL.

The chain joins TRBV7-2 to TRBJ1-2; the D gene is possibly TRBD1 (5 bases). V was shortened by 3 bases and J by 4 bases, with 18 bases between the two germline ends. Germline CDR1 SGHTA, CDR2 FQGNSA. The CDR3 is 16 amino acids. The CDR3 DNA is TGTGCCAGCAGCTTTACACCAGGGATGCCAATCTATGGCTACACCTTC. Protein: CASSFTPGMPIYGYTF.

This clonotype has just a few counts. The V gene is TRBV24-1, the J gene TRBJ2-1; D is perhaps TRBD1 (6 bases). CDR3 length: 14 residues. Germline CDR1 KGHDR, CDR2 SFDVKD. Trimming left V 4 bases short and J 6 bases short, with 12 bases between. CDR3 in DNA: TGTGCCACCAGTGACTGGGACAACTTCAATGAGCAGTTCTTC. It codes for CATSDWDNFNEQFF.

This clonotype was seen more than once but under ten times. CDR3 loop: CASSWTRGNSPLHF. The CDR3 DNA reads as TGCGCCAGCAGCTGGACCAGGGGGAATTCACCCCTCCACTTT. The chain is built from TRBV5-1 and TRBJ1-6; the match to TRBD1 covers 7 bases. V lost 3 bases and J lost 7; bases outside the gene matches: 4. Germline V gene data show CDR1 as SGHRS and CDR2 as YFSETQ. The length of the CDR3 is 14 residues.

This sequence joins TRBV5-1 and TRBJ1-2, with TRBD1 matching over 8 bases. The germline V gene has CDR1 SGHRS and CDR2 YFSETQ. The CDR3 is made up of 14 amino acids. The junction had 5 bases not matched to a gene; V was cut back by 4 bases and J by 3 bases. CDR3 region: CASSQDRADYGYTF. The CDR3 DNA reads TGCGCCAGCAGCCAGGACAGGGCGGACTATGGCTACACCTTC.

The CDR3 here is CASSPGAGTGPSGANVLTF. The CDR3 DNA reads as TGTGCCAGCAGCCCCGGAGCAGGGACAGGGCCATCTGGGGCCAACGTCCTGACTTTC. J is TRBJ2-6 and V is TRBV11-3; 9 nucleotides line up with TRBD1. V lost 5 bases to trimming and J lost 1 base; unmatched junction nucleotides: 12. The CDR3 has 19 amino acids. CDR1 SGHNT and CDR2 YENEEA come from the germline V gene.

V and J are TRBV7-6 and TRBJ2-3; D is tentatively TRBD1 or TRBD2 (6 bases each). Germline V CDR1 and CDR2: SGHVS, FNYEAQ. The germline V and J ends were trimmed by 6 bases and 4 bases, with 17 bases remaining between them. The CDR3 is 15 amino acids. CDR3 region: CASSLSNGGADTQYF. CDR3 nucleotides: TGTGCCAGCAGTCTCTCGAACGGGGGCGCAGATACGCAGTATTTT.

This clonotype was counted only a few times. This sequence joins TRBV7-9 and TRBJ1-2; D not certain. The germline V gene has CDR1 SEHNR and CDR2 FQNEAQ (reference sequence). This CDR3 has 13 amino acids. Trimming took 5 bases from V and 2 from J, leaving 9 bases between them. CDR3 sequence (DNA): TGTGCCAGCAGCCAGATAAGGAACTATGGCTACACCTTC. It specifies CASSQIRNYGYTF.

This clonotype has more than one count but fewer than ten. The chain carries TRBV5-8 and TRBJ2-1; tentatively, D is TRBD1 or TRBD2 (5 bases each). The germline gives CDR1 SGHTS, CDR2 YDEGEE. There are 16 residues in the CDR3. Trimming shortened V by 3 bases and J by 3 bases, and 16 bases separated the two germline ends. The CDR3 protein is CASSSSGTGNYNEQFF. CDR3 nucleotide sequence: TGTGCCAGCAGCTCCTCCGGGACGGGGAACTACAATGAGCAGTTCTTC.

The CDR3 here is CASSPVGMSVEQYF. In nucleotides, the CDR3 is TGTGCCAGCTCACCGGTGGGGATGTCGGTCGAGCAGTACTTC. The chain is built from TRBV18 and TRBJ2-7, with D uncertain. Germline V gene lookup returns CDR1 KGHSH and CDR2 LQKENI. The length of the CDR3 is 14 residues. Trimming shortened V by 3 bases and J by 6 bases, and 15 bases separated the two germline ends.

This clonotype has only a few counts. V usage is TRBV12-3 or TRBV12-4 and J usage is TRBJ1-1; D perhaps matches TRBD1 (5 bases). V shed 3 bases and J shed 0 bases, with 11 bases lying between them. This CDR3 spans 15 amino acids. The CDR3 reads CASSFGPGLNTEAFF. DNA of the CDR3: TGTGCCAGCAGTTTTGGGCCAGGGTTGAACACTGAAGCTTTCTTT.

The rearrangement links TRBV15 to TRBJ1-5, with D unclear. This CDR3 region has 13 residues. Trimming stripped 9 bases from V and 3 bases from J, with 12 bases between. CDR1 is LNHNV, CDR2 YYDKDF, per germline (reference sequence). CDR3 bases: TGTGCCACTTCTCAGACTTTCAATCAGCCCCAGCATTTT. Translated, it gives CATSQTFNQPQHF.